This entry lists 25 T cell receptor beta chains sequenced from one sample in a study of human T cells and chemical hapten exposure. TCRdb analysed the RACE reads with MiXCR anew, one entry per CDR3 protein. The sample yields some 180,000 distinct CDR3 sequences, 20% to 25% seen once. Regarding time point: patch test 3, about 24 weeks after DPC sensitization. The sample's treatment: therapeutic diphenylcyclopropenone sensitization with weekly scalp DPC. This specimen consisted of whole blood, obtained in connection with sensitization to the hapten diphenylcyclopropenone (DPC). All receptors come from a woman aged 40 to 50 with alopecia areata. Some clones in this sample may be carry-over from other donors' samples.

This clonotype came up a few times. V and J are TRBV7-3 and TRBJ1-6, with D possibly TRBD1 on 6 matching bases. Germline V lookup: CDR1 SGHTA, CDR2 FQGTGA. V was clipped by 5 bases and J by 8 bases, with 13 bases between them. The CDR3 contains 14 residues. CDR3 amino acids: CASSRWGADSPLHF. The CDR3 nucleotides are TGTGCCAGCAGCCGGTGGGGGGCAGATTCACCCCTCCACTTT. Combining the CDR3 with reference TRBV7-3 and TRBJ1-6 gives the whole variable domain GAGVSQTPSNKVTEKGKYVELRCDPISGHTALYWYRQSLGQGPEFLIYFQGTGAADDSGLPNDRFFAVRPEGSVSTLKIQRTERGDSAVYLCASSRWGADSPLHFGNGTRLTVT.

This clonotype was observed once. This chain links TRBV6-2 or TRBV6-3 with TRBJ1-5; TRBD1 matches 9 bases. Germline V lookup: CDR1 MNHEY, CDR2 SVGEGT. V shed 6 bases, J shed 5 bases, and the junction held 5 bases outside the gene matches. CDR3 length: 14 residues. The CDR3 reads CASSYDRGYQPQHF. Here the CDR3 DNA reads TGTGCCAGCAGCTACGACAGGGGGTATCAGCCCCAGCATTTT.

This clonotype occurred a few times. V is TRBV29-1 and J is TRBJ2-7, with TRBD2 matching over 13 bases. V was pared by 4 bases and J by 3 bases, with 3 bases of the junction left unmatched. This CDR3 region has 14 residues. Germline CDR1 and CDR2: SQVTM and ANQGSEA. CDR3 sequence reads: CSVAGTSGDYEQYF. In DNA, the CDR3 is TGCAGCGTTGCGGGGACTAGCGGGGACTACGAGCAGTACTTC.

The V gene is TRBV20-1, the J gene TRBJ2-3, with D maybe TRBD2 (5 bases). With 3 bases removed from V and 2 bases from J, the gap between germline ends came to 15 bases. CDR3 length equals 15 residues. The germline CDR1 and CDR2 sequences are DFQATT and SNEGSKA (reference sequence). Written as DNA, the CDR3 is TGCAGTGCTAGTAATGAGGGCGGCTACACAGATACGCAGTATTTT. This codes for CSASNEGGYTDTQYF.

In this sample, this clonotype turned up a few times. The gene calls are TRBV5-1 and TRBJ1-2; D gene uncertain. Trimming stripped 2 bases from V and 8 bases from J, with 10 bases between. This CDR3 is built from 12 residues. Germline V gives CDR1 SGHRS, CDR2 YFSETQ. CDR3 sequence reads: CASSFSEEGYTF. Here the CDR3 DNA reads TGCGCCAGCAGCTTCAGTGAAGAGGGCTACACCTTC.

Many counts were recorded for this clonotype. This sequence joins TRBV9 and TRBJ2-7; D is unresolved. The CDR3 is 14 residues long. The germline V and J ends were trimmed by 0 bases and 2 bases, with 9 bases remaining between them. The germline V gene encodes CDR1 SGDLS and CDR2 YYNGEE. The CDR3 DNA follows: TGTGCCAGCAGCGTAGAGGACGGAACCTACGAGCAGTACTTC. Amino acids: CASSVEDGTYEQYF.

The table lists this clonotype with a few counts. The chain is built from TRBV20-1 and TRBJ2-1; 7 nucleotides match TRBD2. The V and J ends lost 3 bases and 1 base, in that order; junction bases with no gene match: 15. The CDR3 contains 18 residues. Germline assignment: CDR1 DFQATT and CDR2 SNEGSKA (reference sequence). The CDR3, as DNA: TGCAGTGCTAGGTCCGAGACTTTAGCGGGCACTTCCTACAATGAGCAGTTCTTC. This gives the protein CSARSETLAGTSYNEQFF.

This clonotype has a count of ten or more. This chain connects TRBV10-3 to TRBJ2-1, with D perhaps matching TRBD1 (6 bases). Germline V gene lookup returns CDR1 ENHRY and CDR2 SYGVKD. Between the trimmed V and J ends, which lost 5 bases and 0 bases, there was a span of 20 bases. The CDR3 totals 18 residues. Here the CDR3 DNA reads TGTGCCATCAGTAACCGGGACATAGGGTGGAGCTCCTACAATGAGCAGTTCTTC. This gives the protein CAISNRDIGWSSYNEQFF.

This clonotype was detected a few times. This chain connects TRBV6-5 to TRBJ2-7; no firm D call. Trimming pared 3 bases from V and 5 bases from J, leaving 11 bases between. The length of the CDR3 is 13 residues. The V gene's germline CDR1 is MNHEY and CDR2 SVGAGI. The CDR3 region is CASSYGSPHEQYF. The CDR3 bases are TGTGCCAGCAGTTATGGGTCCCCCCACGAGCAGTACTTC.

This clonotype was detected once. J is TRBJ2-1 and V is TRBV7-2; D possibly corresponds to TRBD2 (6 bases). V was shortened by 3 bases and J by 7 bases, with 13 bases between the two germline ends. Looked up from germline, CDR1 is SGHTA and CDR2 is FQGNSA. This CDR3 contains 14 residues. The CDR3 sequence is CASSLGGGSNEQFF. The CDR3 nucleotides are TGTGCCAGCAGCTTGGGGGGAGGATCTAATGAGCAGTTCTTC.

The rearrangement joins TRBV20-1 to TRBJ2-7, with a possible D match to TRBD2 (7 bases). The V gene lost 0 bases and the J gene lost 0 bases, with 15 bases spanning the gap. This CDR3 comprises 16 residues. In germline, CDR1 is DFQATT, CDR2 SNEGSKA (reference sequence). The CDR3 loop reads CSARDPARGASYEQYF. CDR3 sequence (DNA): TGCAGTGCTAGAGACCCCGCACGGGGGGCCTCCTACGAGCAGTACTTC.

The CDR3 nucleotides are TGTGCCAGCAGTCTATCGACAGGGATAGGCGAGACCCAGTACTTC. It specifies CASSLSTGIGETQYF. The rearrangement links TRBV12-3 or TRBV12-4 to TRBJ2-5; TRBD1 matches at 7 bases. The trim removed 5 bases at V and 5 bases at J, leaving 11 bases unmatched. This CDR3 contains 15 residues.

This rearrangement joins TRBV20-1 to TRBJ2-1; D might be TRBD1 (6 bases). Germline V gene sequence: CDR1 DFQATT, CDR2 SNEGSKA (reference sequence). The CDR3 is made up of 12 amino acids. CDR3 region: CSARQDPNEQFF. The CDR3 coding sequence is TGCAGCGCCAGACAGGACCCTAATGAGCAGTTCTTC.

The chain links TRBV7-2 to TRBJ2-1, with TRBD2 identical over 9 bases. Germline lookup yields CDR1 SGHTA and CDR2 FQGNSA. This CDR3 is 15 amino acids long. J gave up 8 bases and V 1 base, and 6 bases lay outside the gene matches. The CDR3 protein is CASSLVAGGPYEQFF. The CDR3 DNA reads as TGTGCCAGCAGCTTAGTGGCGGGAGGGCCCTATGAGCAGTTCTTC.

J is TRBJ1-5 and V is TRBV28; D may be TRBD1 (5 bases). Trimming pared 6 bases from V and 2 bases from J, leaving 14 bases between. This CDR3 is 15 amino acids long. CDR1 is MDHEN and CDR2 is SYDVKM in the germline V gene. The CDR3 DNA reads as TGTGCCAGCAGCCCTTGGGGACGGGGCAATCAGCCCCAGCATTTT. Residues: CASSPWGRGNQPQHF.

This clonotype was counted between two and nine times. DNA of the CDR3: TGTGCCAGCAGGTCCGCCGGGGGCAGCACAGATACGCAGTATTTT. Its translation is CASRSAGGSTDTQYF. V usage is TRBV28 and J usage is TRBJ2-3; D is possibly TRBD1 or TRBD2 (6 bases each). V lost 6 bases and J 0 bases, leaving 13 bases between the germline ends. The CDR3 is 15 amino acids. In germline, CDR1 is MDHEN, CDR2 SYDVKM.

This clonotype was seen more than once but under ten times. The chain recombines TRBV11-1 with TRBJ2-1; D might be TRBD2 (7 bases). The germline V gene encodes CDR1 SGHAT and CDR2 FQDESV (reference sequence). This CDR3 is built from 20 residues. Trimming took off 5 bases at V and 4 bases at J, with 30 bases between the two ends. The CDR3 region is CASSPGRGGLGAPRYNEQFF. The CDR3 DNA follows: TGTGCCAGCAGCCCAGGGCGGGGAGGGTTGGGGGCCCCGAGGTACAATGAGCAGTTCTTC.

This clonotype appeared a few times. The V and J genes are TRBV6-2 or TRBV6-3 and TRBJ2-1, with TRBD2 matching 9 bases. Germline assignment: CDR1 MNHEY and CDR2 SVGEGT. The V gene end was trimmed by 5 bases and the J gene end by 7 bases; junction bases not matched to a gene: 12. The CDR3 has 16 residues. The chain's CDR3 is CASSKIAGAPGNEQFF. CDR3 bases: TGTGCCAGCAGTAAAATAGCGGGAGCCCCAGGGAATGAGCAGTTCTTC.

This clonotype appeared a few times. The chain joins TRBV28 to TRBJ2-4; 9 nucleotides match TRBD1. Germline CDR1 and CDR2: MDHEN and SYDVKM. This CDR3 spans 14 amino acids. J gave up 8 bases and V 5 bases, and 7 bases lay outside the gene matches. CDR3 nucleotide sequence: TGTGCCAGCAGTACTCAGGACAGGGGATACATTCAGTACTTC. It translates to CASSTQDRGYIQYF.

The rearrangement uses TRBV27 and TRBJ2-5, with 9 nucleotides matching TRBD1. Per germline, CDR1 MNHEY and CDR2 SMNVEV (reference sequence). Trimming at V came to 6 bases and at J to 5 bases, leaving 10 bases not matched to a gene. This CDR3 is 15 amino acids long. This CDR3 is CASRGQGIRAETQYF. CDR3 sequence (DNA): TGTGCCAGCAGGGGACAGGGCATTCGGGCGGAGACCCAGTACTTC.

The sample holds many counts of this clonotype. In DNA, the CDR3 is TGCGCCAGCAGCCAAGCTTCCGGGACAGAGACAGATACGCAGTATTTT. Protein sequence: CASSQASGTETDTQYF. The chain links TRBV4-1 to TRBJ2-3, with 7 bases aligning to TRBD1. V lost 1 base and J lost 3; bases outside the gene matches: 7. The CDR3 length is 16 residues. Germline V CDR1 and CDR2: MGHRA, YSYEKL.

This clonotype was seen a few times. The chain links TRBV7-9 to TRBJ1-1; 9 bases match TRBD1. There are 16 residues in the CDR3. Per the germline V gene, CDR1 is SEHNR and CDR2 is FQNEAQ (reference sequence). The junction had 9 bases not matched to a gene; V was cut back by 5 bases and J by 2 bases. CDR3 region: CASSPGQGPLNTEAFF. In DNA, the CDR3 is TGTGCCAGCAGCCCTGGACAGGGGCCATTAAACACTGAAGCTTTCTTT.

This clonotype was picked up a small number of times. The CDR3 coding sequence is TGTGCCAGCAGCTTAGGGGACAGAAAAGAGACCCAGTACTTC. As protein: CASSLGDRKETQYF. This rearrangement joins TRBV7-2 to TRBJ2-5, with 7 bases fitting TRBD1. Germline V lookup: CDR1 SGHTA, CDR2 FQGNSA. The length of the CDR3 is 14 residues. The J segment lost 3 bases and the V segment lost 1 base, leaving 2 bases of the junction unmatched.

The genes are TRBV29-1 and TRBJ2-2; TRBD1 agrees at 7 bases. Germline CDR1 and CDR2: SQVTM and ANQGSEA. The junction had 10 bases not matched to a gene; V was cut back by 8 bases and J by 4 bases. The CDR3 is made up of 14 amino acids. This CDR3 reads CSPSRQGVTGELFF. The DNA of the CDR3 is TGCAGCCCTTCCCGACAGGGCGTCACCGGGGAGCTGTTTTTT.

This rearrangement joins TRBV20-1 to TRBJ2-7; the match to TRBD2 covers 7 bases. Germline V gene sequence: CDR1 DFQATT, CDR2 SNEGSKA (reference sequence). J lost 2 bases, V lost 0 bases, and 7 bases had no gene match. The CDR3 loop spans 15 amino acids. CDR3 sequence: CSARDGSGAPYEQYF. As DNA, the CDR3 is TGCAGTGCTAGAGATGGAAGCGGGGCCCCCTACGAGCAGTACTTC.